This TCR beta chain was identified during a study of shared clonotypes between healthy human individuals. Study results and caveats: Depth was large, yet rarefaction showed that sorted-subset sequencing was incomplete.

The CDR3 is made up of 18 amino acids. Germline loops: CDR1 SGHAT, CDR2 FQNNGV. V lost 4 bases, J lost 8 bases, and 18 bases stayed unmatched. Here immunoSEQ multiplex PCR was the method, and the copy in TCRdb shows in-frame clones only, minus some. Among millions of clones, more than 80% were seen once, and the ten largest hold roughly 0.13%. About this clone: The antigen remains unidentified.

This clonotype was sampled from a man aged 18 to 29 in good health. The sequenced sample consisted of naive CD4+ T cells sorted from blood. Subset in this sample: CD45RA+ positively selected. The chain combines TRBV11-2 with TRBJ1-2; TRBD1 aligns across 11 bases. The CDR3 protein is CASSSSYQAKDRGRGYTF. Here the CDR3 DNA reads TGTGCCAGCAGCTCCAGCTACCAGGCCAAGGACAGGGGGCGAGGCTACACCTTC.